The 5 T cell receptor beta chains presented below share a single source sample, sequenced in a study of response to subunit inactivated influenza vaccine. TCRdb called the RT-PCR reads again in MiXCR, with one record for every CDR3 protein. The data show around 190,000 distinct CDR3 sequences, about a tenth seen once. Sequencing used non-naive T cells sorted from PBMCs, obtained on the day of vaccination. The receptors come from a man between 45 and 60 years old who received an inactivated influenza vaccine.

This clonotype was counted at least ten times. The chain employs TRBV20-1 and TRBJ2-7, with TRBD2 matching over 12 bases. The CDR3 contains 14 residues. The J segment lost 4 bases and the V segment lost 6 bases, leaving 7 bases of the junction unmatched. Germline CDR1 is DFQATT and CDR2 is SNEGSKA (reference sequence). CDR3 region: CSAKLAGGPYEQYF. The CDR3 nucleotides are TGCAGTGCCAAACTAGCGGGAGGACCATACGAGCAGTACTTC.

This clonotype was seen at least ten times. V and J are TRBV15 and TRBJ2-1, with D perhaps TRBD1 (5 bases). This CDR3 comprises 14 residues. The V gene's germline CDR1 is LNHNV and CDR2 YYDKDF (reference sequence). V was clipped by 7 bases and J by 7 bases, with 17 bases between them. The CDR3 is CATNKGDFENEQFF. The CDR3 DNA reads TGTGCCACCAATAAAGGGGATTTCGAGAATGAGCAGTTCTTC.

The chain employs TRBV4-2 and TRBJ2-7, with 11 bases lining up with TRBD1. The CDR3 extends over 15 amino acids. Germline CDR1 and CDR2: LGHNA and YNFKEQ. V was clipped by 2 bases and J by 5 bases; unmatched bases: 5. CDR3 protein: CASSQSGTGGDEQYF. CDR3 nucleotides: TGTGCCAGCAGCCAATCCGGGACAGGGGGAGACGAGCAGTACTTC.

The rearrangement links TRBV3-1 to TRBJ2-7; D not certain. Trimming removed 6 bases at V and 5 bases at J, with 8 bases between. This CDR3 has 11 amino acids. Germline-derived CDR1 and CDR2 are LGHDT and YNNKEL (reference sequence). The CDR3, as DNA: TGTGCCAGCAGACGAGAAAACGAGCAGTACTTC. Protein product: CASRRENEQYF.

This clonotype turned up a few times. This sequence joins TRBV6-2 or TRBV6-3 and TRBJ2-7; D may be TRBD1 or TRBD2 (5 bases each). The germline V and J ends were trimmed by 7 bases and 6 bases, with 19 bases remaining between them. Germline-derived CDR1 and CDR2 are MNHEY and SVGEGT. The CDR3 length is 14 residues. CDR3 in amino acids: CASMPRDGFSEQYF. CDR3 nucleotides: TGTGCCAGCATGCCCCGGGACGGCTTCTCCGAGCAGTACTTC.